Following are 24 T cell receptor beta chains from one sample sequenced in a study of molecular identifiers for immune sequencing clone quantification. One entry per CDR3 protein results from TCRdb running MiXCR on the PCR reads. This sample has more than 85,000 distinct CDR3 sequences; around 30% occur once, and the top ten carry 9% to 10%. Sequenced input: naive CD8+ T cells from blood, with Jurkat cell RNA spiked in. The subset denotes: FACS-sorted CD8+CD4-CCR7+CD45RA+ naive T cells. The receptors originated from a human donor in good health. Some libraries in this study had Jurkat cell RNA spiked in.

Notes on this clonotype: A much larger clone differs by one base, so this may be a read error. The genes are TRBV12-3 or TRBV12-4 and TRBJ2-7; D could derive from TRBD1 or TRBD2 (5 bases each). The CDR3 is 15 amino acids. CDR3: CATSLGVTGSYEQSF. The CDR3 DNA follows: TGTGCCACCAGCTTGGGGGTAACCGGCTCCTACGAGCAGTCCTTC.

This chain uses TRBV7-9 with TRBJ2-2; 7 bases are a match to TRBD2. This CDR3 region has 15 residues. V shed 5 bases, J shed 0 bases, and the junction held 3 bases outside the gene matches. From germline, CDR1 is SEHNR and CDR2 FQNEAQ (reference sequence). CDR3 protein: CASSQLAPNTGELFF. CDR3 in DNA: TGTGCCAGCAGCCAACTAGCGCCGAACACCGGGGAGCTGTTTTTT.

Remarks on this clonotype: A read error may explain this, as a much larger clone is one base away. This chain uses TRBV12-3 or TRBV12-4 with TRBJ2-3; D not resolved. Trimming stripped 6 bases from V and 3 bases from J, with 4 bases between. The CDR3 has 11 residues. CDR3: CASRQTDTQYF. The CDR3 DNA reads TGTGCCAGCAGGCAGACAGATACGCAGTATTTT.

This clonotype was seen repeatedly, ten times or more. The gene calls are TRBV14 and TRBJ2-7; D call uncertain. Germline CDR1 is SGHDN and CDR2 is FVKESK. The CDR3 runs to 16 residues. Trimming removed 1 base at V and 4 bases at J, with 17 bases between. For the CDR3, the DNA is TGTGCCAGCAGCCAAGCTCCCGGTCCCCTGGGATACGAGCAGTACTTC. It codes for CASSQAPGPLGYEQYF.

This clonotype was counted only a few times. The chain couples TRBV10-3 to TRBJ2-7; D possibly corresponds to TRBD2 (6 bases). This CDR3 region has 12 residues. With 0 bases removed from V and 12 bases from J, the gap between germline ends came to 12 bases. Germline V gene lookup returns CDR1 ENHRY and CDR2 SYGVKD. The CDR3 sequence: CAISESREVPYF. The CDR3 DNA reads TGTGCCATCAGTGAGTCTAGGGAGGTACCGTACTTC.

This clonotype came up a few times. The chain carries TRBV4-1 and TRBJ2-3; D remains unclear. The CDR3 covers 14 residues. The germline gives CDR1 MGHRA, CDR2 YSYEKL. V dropped 2 bases and J dropped 4 bases, with 10 bases sitting between them. The CDR3 loop reads CASSQFSGADTQYF. Here the CDR3 DNA reads TGCGCCAGCAGCCAATTTTCCGGCGCAGATACGCAGTATTTT.

V gene TRBV7-9 combines with J gene TRBJ2-3; D is perhaps TRBD2 (5 bases). This CDR3 has 14 amino acids. The V end was cut by 7 bases, the J end by 4 bases, with 15 bases between. Germline CDR1 SEHNR, CDR2 FQNEAQ (reference sequence). The CDR3 here is CASTSGEHPDTQYF. The CDR3 region has the DNA TGTGCCAGCACCTCCGGGGAGCACCCAGATACGCAGTATTTT.

The chain employs TRBV14 and TRBJ2-7, with 8 bases aligning to TRBD2. Germline V gives CDR1 SGHDN, CDR2 FVKESK. V lost 0 bases, J lost 4 bases, and 5 bases stayed unmatched. This CDR3 comprises 15 residues. Here the CDR3 DNA reads TGTGCCAGCAGCCAAGATTCCAGCGGGAGATACGAGCAGTACTTC. Translating gives CASSQDSSGRYEQYF.

The table lists this clonotype with a few counts. This chain joins TRBV11-2 and TRBJ2-1; possible D gene TRBD2, 7 bases. The CDR3 loop spans 14 amino acids. Trimming shortened V by 6 bases and J by 6 bases, and 15 bases separated the two germline ends. From germline, CDR1 is SGHAT and CDR2 FQNNGV. The CDR3 protein is CASRKGGVSNEQFF. The CDR3 region has the DNA TGTGCCAGCAGAAAGGGGGGGGTTTCCAATGAGCAGTTCTTC.

J is TRBJ2-2 and V is TRBV7-2; TRBD2 is a possible D gene (5 bases). The CDR3 covers 14 residues. Germline assignment: CDR1 SGHTA and CDR2 FQGNSA. Trimming removed 8 bases at V and 4 bases at J, with 14 bases between. The CDR3 DNA is TGTGCCAGCGGCTCGGGGTGGGCCACCGGGGAGCTGTTTTTT. Translation gives CASGSGWATGELFF.

V usage is TRBV12-3 or TRBV12-4 and J usage is TRBJ2-3; D is undetermined. The CDR3 has 15 amino acids. V was clipped by 1 base and J by 5 bases, with 13 bases between them. This chain's CDR3 is CASSLVRRPGDTQYF. The DNA for the CDR3 is TGTGCCAGCAGTTTAGTGAGGCGGCCCGGAGATACGCAGTATTTT.

A single count supports this clonotype. Its ends do not fully match the called genes, so a read error is possible. The chain carries TRBV7-2 and TRBJ2-4; possibly TRBD1 for D (5 bases). Germline V gene lookup returns CDR1 SGHTA and CDR2 FQGNSA. CDR3 length equals 15 residues. CDR3 sequence reads: CASRPTDRAKDIQYF. Written as DNA, the CDR3 is TGTGCCAGCAGACCCACCGACAGAGCCAAAGACATTCAGTACTTC. The full variable domain, rest sourced from reference TRBV7-2 and TRBJ2-4, is GAGVSQSPSNKVTEKGKDVELRCDPISGHTALYWYRQSLGQGLEFLIYFQGNSAPDKSGLPSDRFSAERTGGSVSTLTIQRTQQEDSAVYLCASRPTDRAKDIQYFGAGTRLSVL.

This clonotype came up many times. The J gene is TRBJ1-2, the V gene TRBV2, with D possibly matching TRBD1 (5 bases). The V gene's germline CDR1 is SNHLY and CDR2 FYNNEI. Trimming removed 8 bases from V and 4 bases from J, with 20 bases in between. The CDR3 extends over 15 amino acids. The CDR3: CASPKFSGRAYGYTF. The CDR3, as DNA: TGTGCCAGCCCAAAATTCTCGGGACGGGCCTATGGCTACACCTTC.

There are many counts of this clonotype. CDR3: CASSDWAEQFF. The CDR3 DNA reads TGTGCCAGCAGTGATTGGGCTGAGCAGTTCTTC. The chain couples TRBV25-1 to TRBJ2-1; D unclear. Trimming shortened V by 3 bases and J by 9 bases, and 6 bases separated the two germline ends. CDR3 size: 11 residues. Germline V gene data show CDR1 as MGHDK and CDR2 as SYGVNS.

This chain's CDR3 is CASTDVLAGDAGTQYF. The CDR3 nucleotides read TGTGCCAGCACCGATGTCCTAGCGGGAGACGCAGGTACGCAGTATTTT. The chain is built from TRBV12-3 or TRBV12-4 and TRBJ2-3, with 10 bases aligning to TRBD2. This CDR3 has 16 amino acids. The junction had 15 bases not matched to a gene; V was cut back by 7 bases and J by 8 bases.

This clonotype has a count of ten or more. The V and J genes are TRBV7-9 and TRBJ2-1; 9 nucleotides match TRBD2. Germline trimming cut 0 bases from V and 3 bases from J; bases unmatched to any gene: 6. Germline assignment: CDR1 SEHNR and CDR2 FQNEAQ (reference sequence). The CDR3 has 17 amino acids. CDR3 sequence: CASSLALLAGVYNEQFF. CDR3 sequence (DNA): TGTGCCAGCAGCTTAGCGCTTTTAGCGGGAGTCTACAATGAGCAGTTCTTC.

This clonotype was counted only a few times. V gene TRBV13 combines with J gene TRBJ2-7; 13 bases match TRBD2. Germline CDR1 and CDR2: PRHDT and FYEKMQ (reference sequence). The CDR3 is 15 residues long. V shed 6 bases, J shed 7 bases, and the junction held 9 bases outside the gene matches. The CDR3 bases are TGTGCCAGCAGATACGGACTAGCGGGAGTGGGGGAGCAGTACTTC. It specifies CASRYGLAGVGEQYF.

V gene TRBV12-3 or TRBV12-4 combines with J gene TRBJ2-3; D remains ambiguous. CDR3 size: 14 residues. Trimming took off 1 base at V and 3 bases at J, with 8 bases between the two ends. The CDR3 DNA reads TGTGCCAGCAGTTTAGGGGGATTGACAGATACGCAGTATTTT. It encodes CASSLGGLTDTQYF.

Ten or more counts support this clonotype. The V gene is TRBV28, the J gene TRBJ2-1; 8 positions match TRBD2. This CDR3 is built from 15 residues. CDR1 MDHEN and CDR2 SYDVKM come from the germline V gene. The J segment lost 0 bases and the V segment lost 2 bases, leaving 0 bases of the junction unmatched. CDR3 nucleotide sequence: TGTGCCAGCAGTTTAGGGACTAGCTCCTACAATGAGCAGTTCTTC. It codes for CASSLGTSSYNEQFF.

This clonotype was observed at least ten times. As DNA, the CDR3 is TGTGCCAGCAGTTTTCGCGGGGTCCTACACAATGAGCAGTTCTTC. Its translation is CASSFRGVLHNEQFF. The rearrangement links TRBV28 to TRBJ2-1, with a possible D match to TRBD2 (6 bases). V lost 3 bases and J 5 bases, leaving 14 bases between the germline ends. The CDR3 runs 15 residues. Germline lookup yields CDR1 MDHEN and CDR2 SYDVKM.

In its sample, this clonotype was seen once. A single base separates this from a much larger clone, so it may be a read error. The chain employs TRBV28 and TRBJ2-3; 7 bases map to TRBD1. Looked up from germline, CDR1 is MDHEN and CDR2 is SYDVKM. The CDR3 has 18 residues. V was pared by 0 bases and J by 3 bases, with 12 bases of the junction left unmatched. The CDR3 sequence: CASSLWSGTATITDTQYF. CDR3 bases: TGTGCCAGCAGTTTATGGTCGGGGACAGCCACGATAACAGATACGCAGTATTTT.

There are a few counts of this clonotype. The chain carries TRBV7-9 and TRBJ1-1, with unresolved D. Germline assignment: CDR1 SEHNR and CDR2 FQNEAQ (reference sequence). The CDR3 length is 11 residues. V lost 5 bases and J 8 bases, leaving 9 bases between the germline ends. The CDR3 DNA reads TGTGCCAGCAGCCGCTTTGAGGAAGCTTTCTTT. It yields the protein CASSRFEEAFF.

A note on this clonotype: It may be a read error: a sequence one base away is much more abundant. V gene TRBV12-3 or TRBV12-4 combines with J gene TRBJ2-3, with D perhaps matching TRBD1 (6 bases). The CDR3 spans 11 residues. The CDR3 loop is CAGSRTEAQYF. The CDR3 nucleotides read TGTGCCGGCAGTCGGACAGAGGCGCAGTATTTT.

This chain connects TRBV27 to TRBJ2-3, with D possibly matching TRBD2 (7 bases). Per the germline V gene, CDR1 is MNHEY and CDR2 is SMNVEV (reference sequence). V was shortened by 4 bases and J by 2 bases, with 19 bases between the two germline ends. This CDR3 region has 17 residues. The CDR3 loop is CASSWPSGGRVTDTQYF. The CDR3 DNA reads TGTGCCAGCAGTTGGCCGTCGGGGGGCAGGGTCACAGATACGCAGTATTTT.